The clone carrying this T cell receptor (beta chain) was seen a handful of times. Its target is not known. Culture lasted about nine days before CD4+ T cell isolation. It was on days 3 and 7 that half the medium was replaced with IL-2 medium. These data are taken from a study of vaccination effects on CD4 cells after COVID-19. The data were produced by immunoSEQ multiplex PCR, yet TCRdb's version contains in-frame clones alone and is incomplete. The repertoire consists of about 37,000 clones, with approximately 74% occurring once and the leading ten covering under 3%. The germline V and J ends were trimmed by 2 bases and 5 bases, with 13 bases remaining between them. CDR3 length equals 15 residues. Germline CDR1 reads SGHAT; CDR2 reads FQNNGV.

The input for sequencing was CD4+ T cells from PBMCs cultured without peptide, taken before COVID-19 vaccination. This receptor was taken from a human donor who received a COVID-19 vaccine. The chain employs TRBV11-2 and TRBJ2-1; either TRBD1 or TRBD2 may supply D (5 bases each). CDR3 nucleotide sequence: TGTGCCAGCAGCTTAAAGGGACCACAAGACAATGAGCAGTTCTTC. Residues: CASSLKGPQDNEQFF.